This entry is about one T cell receptor (beta chain). This entry belongs to a study of early T cells in non-severe SARS-CoV-2 infection. Background on the study: RNA in bulk from unsorted whole blood was sequenced, and chains were unpaired.

Individually, cDNA molecules had unique molecular identifiers attached to them. From the 5' RACE reads, TCRdb called clonotypes with MiXCR, one entry per CDR3 protein. The table records some 48,000 distinct CDR3 sequences, approximately 9.8% of them present only once. Per germline, CDR1 SEHNR and CDR2 FQNEAQ (reference sequence). Trimming removed 5 bases from V and 4 bases from J; junction bases left unmatched: 5. This CDR3 has 15 residues. The gene calls are TRBV7-9 and TRBJ2-7; 13 nucleotides line up with TRBD2. The sequenced material came from whole blood. This receptor was identified in an adult who was a healthcare worker with PCR-confirmed SARS-CoV-2 infection or an uninfected control (not recorded which). The CDR3 region has the DNA TGTGCCAGCAGCCTGGGACTAGCGGGAAGGTACGAGCAGTACTTC. As protein: CASSLGLAGRYEQYF.